The following is a T cell receptor beta chain sequence with its context. The data were obtained in a study of OX40 agonist ivuxolimab in advanced cancers. TCRdb's table, derived via immunoSEQ multiplex PCR, lists solely in-frame clones and lacks some. The sample includes about 83,000 clones, 65% to 85% of them seen just once. The source material was CD4+ or CD8+ T cells sorted from blood, sampled in a trial of the OX40 agonist ivuxolimab. This clonotype was sampled from an adult with an advanced solid tumor such as melanoma, head and neck, liver or kidney cancer.

CDR3 sequence (DNA): TGCGCCAGCAGCTTGGGACAGGGCATTACTGAAGCTTTCTTT. It yields the protein CASSLGQGITEAFF. V is TRBV5-1 and J is TRBJ1-1; 7 bases line up with TRBD1. J lost 5 bases, V lost 0 bases, and 4 bases had no gene match. Germline CDR1 and CDR2: SGHRS and YFSETQ. The CDR3 extends over 14 amino acids. The whole variable domain, remainder taken from reference TRBV5-1 and TRBJ1-1, is KAGVTQTPRYLIKTRGQQVTLSCSPISGHRSVSWYQQTPGQGLQFLFEYFSETQRNKGNFPGRFSGRQFSNSRSEMNVSTLELGDSALYLCASSLGQGITEAFFGQGTRLTVV.